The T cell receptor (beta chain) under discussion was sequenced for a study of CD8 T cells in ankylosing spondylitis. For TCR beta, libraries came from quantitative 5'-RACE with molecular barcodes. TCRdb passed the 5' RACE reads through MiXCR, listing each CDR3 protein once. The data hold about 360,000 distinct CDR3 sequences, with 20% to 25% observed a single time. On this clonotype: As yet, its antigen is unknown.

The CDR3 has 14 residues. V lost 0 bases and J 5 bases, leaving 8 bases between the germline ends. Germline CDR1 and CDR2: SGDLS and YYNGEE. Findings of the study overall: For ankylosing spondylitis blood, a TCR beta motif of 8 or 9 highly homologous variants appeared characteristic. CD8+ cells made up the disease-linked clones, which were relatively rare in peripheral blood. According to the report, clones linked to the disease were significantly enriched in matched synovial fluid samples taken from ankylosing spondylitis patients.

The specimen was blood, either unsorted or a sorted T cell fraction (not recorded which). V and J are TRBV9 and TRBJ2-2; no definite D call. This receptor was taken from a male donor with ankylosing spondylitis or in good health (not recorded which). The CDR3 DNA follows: TGTGCCAGCAGCGTAGCGAAGGTGACCGGGGAGCTGTTTTTT. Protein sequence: CASSVAKVTGELFF.